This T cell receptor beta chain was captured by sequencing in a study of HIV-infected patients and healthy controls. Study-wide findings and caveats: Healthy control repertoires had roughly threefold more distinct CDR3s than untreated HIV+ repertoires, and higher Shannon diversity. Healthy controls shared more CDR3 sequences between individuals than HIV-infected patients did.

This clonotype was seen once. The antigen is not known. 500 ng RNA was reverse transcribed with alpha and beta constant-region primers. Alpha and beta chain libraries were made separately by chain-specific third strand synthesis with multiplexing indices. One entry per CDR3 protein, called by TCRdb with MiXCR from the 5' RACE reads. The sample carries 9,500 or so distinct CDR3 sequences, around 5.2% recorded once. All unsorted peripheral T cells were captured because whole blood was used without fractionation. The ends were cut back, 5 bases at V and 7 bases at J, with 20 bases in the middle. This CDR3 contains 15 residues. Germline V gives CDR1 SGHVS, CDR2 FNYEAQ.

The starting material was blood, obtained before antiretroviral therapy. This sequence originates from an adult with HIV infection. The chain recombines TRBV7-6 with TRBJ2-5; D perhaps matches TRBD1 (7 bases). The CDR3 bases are TGTGCCAGCAGCGAGGGGGGACAGATCTGGGGGACCCAGTACTTC. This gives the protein CASSEGGQIWGTQYF.